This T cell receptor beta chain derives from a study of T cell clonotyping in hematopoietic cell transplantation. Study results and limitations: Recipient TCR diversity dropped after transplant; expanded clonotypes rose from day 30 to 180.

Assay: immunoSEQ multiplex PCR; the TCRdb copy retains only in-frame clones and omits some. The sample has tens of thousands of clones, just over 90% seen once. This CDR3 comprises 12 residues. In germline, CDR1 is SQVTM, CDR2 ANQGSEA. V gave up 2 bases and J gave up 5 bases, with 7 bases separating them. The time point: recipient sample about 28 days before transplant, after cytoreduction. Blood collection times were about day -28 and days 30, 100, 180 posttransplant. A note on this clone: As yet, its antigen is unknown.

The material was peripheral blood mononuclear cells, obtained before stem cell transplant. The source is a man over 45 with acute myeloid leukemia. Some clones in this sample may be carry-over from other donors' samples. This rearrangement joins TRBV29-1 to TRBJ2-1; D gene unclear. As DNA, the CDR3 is TGCAGCGTTGAAAGGCAGGACAATGAGCAGTTCTTC. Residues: CSVERQDNEQFF.